The clone carrying this T cell receptor (beta chain) was counted a few times. This entry belongs to a study of blood T cell repertoires in COVID-19. The overall study: Sources were T cells, B-cell-depleted T cells, or PBMCs; the material itself was cDNA or gDNA.

The CDR3 runs to 11 residues. The germline V gene has CDR1 SGHVS and CDR2 FNYEAQ. Trimming removed 6 bases from V and 10 bases from J, with 12 bases in between. Only in-frame clones appear in the TCRdb table, and some are missing; sequencing was by immunoSEQ multiplex PCR. This table holds about 50,000 clones, around 80% found once. The TCR comes from a woman aged 80 or over with acute or convalescent COVID-19. The chain links TRBV7-6 to TRBJ1-1, with D perhaps matching TRBD1 (6 bases). Sequenced input: peripheral blood. In DNA form, the CDR3 reads TGTGCCAGCAGTTCAGGGGCGGGAGCTTTCTTT. As protein: CASSSGAGAFF.